The clone carrying this TCR beta chain was picked up a small number of times. Expressed TCRB transcripts were sequenced after all isolated RNA was converted to cDNA. Read counts averaged about 3.57 million for samples of naive, central memory and regulatory T cells. TCRdb's copy holds only in-frame clones and misses some; the assay was immunoSEQ multiplex PCR. In the table there are about 320,000 clones, 12% to 15% of which are singletons. Every participating donor gave one draw, a heparinised blood sample averaging roughly 0.12 L. This sample is part of a study of beta chain features in type 1 diabetes. The CDR3 totals 16 residues. V dropped 5 bases and J dropped 5; count of bases not matched to a gene: 5. Germline assignment: CDR1 SGHTA and CDR2 FQGTGA.

The chain uses TRBV7-3 and TRBJ2-5, with TRBD2 matching over 16 bases. The receptor was isolated from a man aged 30 to 39 in good health. The sample taken for sequencing was central memory CD4+ T cells from blood. CDR3 loop: CASSQGLAGGRETQYF. The CDR3 DNA is TGTGCCAGCAGCCAGGGACTAGCGGGAGGGCGGGAGACCCAGTACTTC.